The 2 T cell receptor beta chains reported below all come from one sample, sequenced in a study of blood T cell repertoires in COVID-19. Clones were read by immunoSEQ multiplex PCR, and TCRdb kept only the in-frame ones, dropping some. The table includes around 330,000 clones, about nine tenths detected once. The specimen was PBMCs or T cells enriched from blood (not recorded which). These TCRs come from a man between 60 and 75 years old who had recovered from COVID-19.

The V gene is TRBV28, the J gene TRBJ1-1; D call uncertain. The CDR3 totals 13 residues. V was shortened by 6 bases and J by 1 base, with 9 bases between the two germline ends. Germline values: CDR1 MDHEN, CDR2 SYDVKM. The CDR3 DNA follows: TGTGCCAGCAGAGATAACAGGAACACTGAAGCTTTCTTT. Its translation: CASRDNRNTEAFF.

CDR3 sequence (DNA): TGTGCCAGTAGTATGTGGGGCGGGAGGGCGACAGATACGCAGTATTTT. It yields the protein CASSMWGGRATDTQYF. The genes are TRBV19 and TRBJ2-3, with 9 bases aligning to TRBD2. Losses at the gene ends were 3 bases for V and 3 bases for J; bases not matched to a gene: 7. This CDR3 comprises 16 residues. From germline, CDR1 is LNHDA and CDR2 SQIVND (reference sequence).